The T cell receptor (beta chain) under discussion was sequenced for a study of blood T cell repertoires in COVID-19. Study at large: COVID-19 samples collected from the United States, Italy and Spain covered acute and convalescent phases.

Here immunoSEQ multiplex PCR was the method, and the copy in TCRdb shows in-frame clones only, minus some. The sample carries a few hundred thousand clones, under 90% recorded once. With 3 bases clipped from V and 7 bases from J, the junction kept 17 bases outside the gene matches. Germline-derived CDR1 and CDR2 are SGHRS and YFSETQ. The CDR3 has 17 amino acids. The genes are TRBV5-1 and TRBJ2-7; 9 positions agree with TRBD1. The sequence was obtained from an elderly woman with COVID-19, enrolled during active disease. Sequences were obtained from peripheral blood. CDR3 nucleotides: TGCGCCAGCAGCTCCTCGATCCGGGACAGGGATCTAGGAGAGCAGTACTTC. The encoded protein is CASSSSIRDRDLGEQYF. The entire variable domain, with the rest obtained from reference TRBV5-1 and TRBJ2-7, is as follows: KAGVTQTPRYLIKTRGQQVTLSCSPISGHRSVSWYQQTPGQGLQFLFEYFSETQRNKGNFPGRFSGRQFSNSRSEMNVSTLELGDSALYLCASSSSIRDRDLGEQYFGPGTRLTVT.